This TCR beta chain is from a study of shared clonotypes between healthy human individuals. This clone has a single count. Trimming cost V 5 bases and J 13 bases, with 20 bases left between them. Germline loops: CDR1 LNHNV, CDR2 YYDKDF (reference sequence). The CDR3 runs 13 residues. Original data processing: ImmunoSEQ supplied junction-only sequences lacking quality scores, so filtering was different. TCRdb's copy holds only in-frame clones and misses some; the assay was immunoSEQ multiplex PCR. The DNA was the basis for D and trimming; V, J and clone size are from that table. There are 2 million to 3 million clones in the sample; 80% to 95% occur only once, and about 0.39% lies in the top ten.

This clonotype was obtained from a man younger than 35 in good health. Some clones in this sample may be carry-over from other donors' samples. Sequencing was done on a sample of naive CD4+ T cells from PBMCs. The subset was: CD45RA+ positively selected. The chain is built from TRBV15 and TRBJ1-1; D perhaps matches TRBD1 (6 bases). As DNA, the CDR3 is TGTGCCACCAGCCGGGGGCAAAAAAAGAATGGTTTCTTT. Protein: CATSRGQKKNGFF.